This T cell receptor (beta chain) was captured by sequencing in a study of blood T cell repertoires in COVID-19. Germline trimming cut 4 bases from V and 2 bases from J; bases unmatched to any gene: 9. Looked up from germline, CDR1 is MNHNS and CDR2 is SASEGT. The CDR3 runs 17 residues. The repertoire was sequenced with immunoSEQ multiplex PCR; TCRdb's copy has only in-frame clones and lacks some. The data hold roughly 13,000 clones, with around 73% observed a single time. The sample consisted of peripheral blood. The chain combines TRBV6-1 with TRBJ2-3; 10 nucleotides agree with TRBD2. The receptor was isolated from a boy between 2 and 10 years old with active or convalescent COVID-19. Here the CDR3 reads CASSGWLAGGNTDTQYF. The CDR3 DNA is TGTGCCAGCAGTGGCTGGTTAGCGGGGGGTAACACAGATACGCAGTATTTT.